This paragraph covers one T cell receptor beta chain sequence. Produced via immunoSEQ multiplex PCR; TCRdb's table is partial and in-frame only. The sample holds under 450,000 clones, 80% to 95% seen once. This sample was taken from a study of blood T cell repertoires in COVID-19. The length of the CDR3 is 15 residues. Per germline, CDR1 SNHLY and CDR2 FYNNEI. V gave up 2 bases and J gave up 4 bases, with 14 bases separating them. V is TRBV2 and J is TRBJ2-5, with TRBD2 as a possible D gene (5 bases). Sequenced: PBMCs or T cells enriched from blood (not recorded which). The receptor comes from a woman between 40 and 50 years old who had been exposed to COVID-19. The DNA of the CDR3 is TGTGCCAGCAGTGAACAGCCGAGTGAGGGAGAGACCCAGTACTTC. Amino acid sequence: CASSEQPSEGETQYF.